One T cell receptor (beta chain) is described in this entry. CDR1 KGHDR and CDR2 SFDVKD come from the germline V gene. CDR3 length: 13 residues. V dropped 5 bases and J dropped 2 bases, with 9 bases sitting between them. Measured with immunoSEQ multiplex PCR; TCRdb has only the in-frame clones, and not every one. This sample has about 63,000 clones; roughly 85% occur once, and the top ten carry about 32%. The data derive from a study of blood T cell repertoires in COVID-19. Study-level information: Acute and convalescent COVID-19 specimens originated in the United States, Italy and Spain. Nucleic acid was either cDNA or gDNA, and it came from T cells, B-cell-depleted T cells, or PBMCs.

The chain uses TRBV24-1 and TRBJ2-7, with D possibly matching TRBD2 (5 bases). The source of this sequence is a human donor in a cohort sampled during active COVID-19. The sample taken for sequencing was peripheral blood. The DNA of the CDR3 is TGTGCCACCAGTGGACGGGGTACCTACGAGCAGTACTTC. Translating it yields CATSGRGTYEQYF.